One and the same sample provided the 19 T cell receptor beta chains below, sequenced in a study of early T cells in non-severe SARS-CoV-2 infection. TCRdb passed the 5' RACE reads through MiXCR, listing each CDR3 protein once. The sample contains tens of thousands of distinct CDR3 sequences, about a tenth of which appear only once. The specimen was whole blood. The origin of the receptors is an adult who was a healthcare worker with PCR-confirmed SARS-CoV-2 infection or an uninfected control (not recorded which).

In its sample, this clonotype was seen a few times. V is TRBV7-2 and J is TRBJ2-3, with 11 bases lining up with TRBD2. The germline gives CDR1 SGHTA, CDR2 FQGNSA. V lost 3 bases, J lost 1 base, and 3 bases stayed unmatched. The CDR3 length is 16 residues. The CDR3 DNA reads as TGTGCCAGCAGCTTGAGACTAGCGGGGCGCACAGATACGCAGTATTTT. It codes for CASSLRLAGRTDTQYF.

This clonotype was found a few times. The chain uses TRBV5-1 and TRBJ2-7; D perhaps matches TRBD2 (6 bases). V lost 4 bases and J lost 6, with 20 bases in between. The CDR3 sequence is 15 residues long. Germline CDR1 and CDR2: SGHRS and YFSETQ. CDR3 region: CASSRDGQRRGEQYF. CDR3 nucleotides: TGCGCCAGCAGCCGGGACGGGCAACGGAGGGGCGAGCAGTACTTC. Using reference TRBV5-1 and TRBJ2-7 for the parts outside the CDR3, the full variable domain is KAGVTQTPRYLIKTRGQQVTLSCSPISGHRSVSWYQQTPGQGLQFLFEYFSETQRNKGNFPGRFSGRQFSNSRSEMNVSTLELGDSALYLCASSRDGQRRGEQYFGPGTRLTVT.

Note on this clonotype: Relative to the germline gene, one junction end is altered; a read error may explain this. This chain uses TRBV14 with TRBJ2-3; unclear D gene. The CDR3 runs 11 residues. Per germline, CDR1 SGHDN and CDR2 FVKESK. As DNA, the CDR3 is TGTGCCAGCAGCCAAGACGGCCCCGCACTTTTT. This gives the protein CASSQDGPALF.

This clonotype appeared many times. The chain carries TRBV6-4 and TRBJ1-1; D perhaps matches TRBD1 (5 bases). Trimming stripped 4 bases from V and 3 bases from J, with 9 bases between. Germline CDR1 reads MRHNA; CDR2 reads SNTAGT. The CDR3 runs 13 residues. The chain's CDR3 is CASSVRGDTEAFF. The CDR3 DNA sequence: TGTGCCAGCAGTGTAAGGGGTGACACTGAAGCTTTCTTT.

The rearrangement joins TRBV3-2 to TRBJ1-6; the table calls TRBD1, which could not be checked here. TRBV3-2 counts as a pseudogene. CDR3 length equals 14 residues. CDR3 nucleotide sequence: TGTGCCAGCGGAGTCGGGATAAATAATTCACCCCTCCACTTT. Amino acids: CASGVGINNSPLHF.

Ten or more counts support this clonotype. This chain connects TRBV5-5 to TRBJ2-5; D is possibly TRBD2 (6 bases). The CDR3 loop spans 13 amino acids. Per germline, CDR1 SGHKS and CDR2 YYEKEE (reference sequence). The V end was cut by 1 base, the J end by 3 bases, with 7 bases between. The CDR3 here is CASSLRREETQYF. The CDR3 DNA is TGTGCCAGCAGCTTGCGGAGGGAAGAGACCCAGTACTTC.

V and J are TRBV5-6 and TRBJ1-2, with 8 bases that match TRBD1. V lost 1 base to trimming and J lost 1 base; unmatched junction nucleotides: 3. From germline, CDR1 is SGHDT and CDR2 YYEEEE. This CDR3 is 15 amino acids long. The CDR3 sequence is CASSLLGQDNYGYTF. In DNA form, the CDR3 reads TGTGCCAGCAGCTTGTTGGGACAGGATAACTATGGCTACACCTTC.

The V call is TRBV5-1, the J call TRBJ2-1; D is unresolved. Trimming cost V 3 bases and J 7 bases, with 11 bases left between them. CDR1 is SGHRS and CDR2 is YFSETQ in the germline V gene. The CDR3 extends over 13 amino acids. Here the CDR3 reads CASSWEAVNEQFF. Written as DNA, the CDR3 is TGCGCCAGCAGCTGGGAAGCTGTGAATGAGCAGTTCTTC.

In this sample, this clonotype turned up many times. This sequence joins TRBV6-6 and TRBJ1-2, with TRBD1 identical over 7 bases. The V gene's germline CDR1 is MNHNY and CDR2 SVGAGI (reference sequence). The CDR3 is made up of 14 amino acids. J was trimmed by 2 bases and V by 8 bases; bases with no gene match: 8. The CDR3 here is CASGHTGANYGYTF. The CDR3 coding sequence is TGTGCCAGCGGACATACAGGGGCCAACTATGGCTACACCTTC.

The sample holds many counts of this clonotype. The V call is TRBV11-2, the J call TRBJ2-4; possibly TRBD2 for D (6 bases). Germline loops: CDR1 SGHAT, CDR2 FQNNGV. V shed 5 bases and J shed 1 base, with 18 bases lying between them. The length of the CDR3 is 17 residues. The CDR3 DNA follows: TGTGCCAGCAGCCCCTCCGGGGGTCTGGGGGCCAAAAACATTCAGTACTTC. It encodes CASSPSGGLGAKNIQYF.

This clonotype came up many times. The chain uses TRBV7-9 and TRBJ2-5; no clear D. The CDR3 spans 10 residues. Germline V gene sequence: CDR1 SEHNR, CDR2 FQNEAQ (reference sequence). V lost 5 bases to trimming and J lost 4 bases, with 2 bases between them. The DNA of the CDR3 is TGTGCCAGCAGCACAGAGACCCAGTACTTC. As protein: CASSTETQYF.

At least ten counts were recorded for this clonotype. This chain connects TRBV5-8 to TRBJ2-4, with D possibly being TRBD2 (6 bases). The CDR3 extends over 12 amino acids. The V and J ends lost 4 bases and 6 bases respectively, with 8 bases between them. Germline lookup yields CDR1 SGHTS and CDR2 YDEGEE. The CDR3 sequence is CASSRGLNIQYF. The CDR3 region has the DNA TGTGCCAGCAGCCGGGGGTTAAACATTCAGTACTTC.

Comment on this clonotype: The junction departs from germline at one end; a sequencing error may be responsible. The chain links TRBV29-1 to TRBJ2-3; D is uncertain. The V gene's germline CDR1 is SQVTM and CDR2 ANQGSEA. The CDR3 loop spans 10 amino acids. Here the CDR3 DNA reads TGCAGCGTTGGTACAGATTCGCAGTATTTT. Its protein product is CSVGTDSQYF.

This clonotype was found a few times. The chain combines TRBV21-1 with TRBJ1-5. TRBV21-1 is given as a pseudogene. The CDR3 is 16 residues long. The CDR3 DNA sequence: TGTGCCAGCAGCAAAGCGGCAGGTTATAGCAATCAGCCCCAGCATTTT. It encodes CASSKAAGYSNQPQHF.

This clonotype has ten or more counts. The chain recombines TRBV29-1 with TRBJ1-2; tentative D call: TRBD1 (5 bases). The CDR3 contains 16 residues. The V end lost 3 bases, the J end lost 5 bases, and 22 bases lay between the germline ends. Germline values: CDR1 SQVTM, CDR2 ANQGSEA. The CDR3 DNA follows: TGCAGCGTTGAGGGACTGCCCACCCCCGGGGGGTATGGCTACACCTTC. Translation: CSVEGLPTPGGYGYTF.

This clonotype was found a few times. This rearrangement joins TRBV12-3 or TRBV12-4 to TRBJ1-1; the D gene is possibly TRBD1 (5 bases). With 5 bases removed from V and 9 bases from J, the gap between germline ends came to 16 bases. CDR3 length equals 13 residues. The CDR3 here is CASSVPGRLKAFF. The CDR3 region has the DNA TGTGCCAGCAGTGTGCCGGGACGCCTAAAAGCTTTCTTT.

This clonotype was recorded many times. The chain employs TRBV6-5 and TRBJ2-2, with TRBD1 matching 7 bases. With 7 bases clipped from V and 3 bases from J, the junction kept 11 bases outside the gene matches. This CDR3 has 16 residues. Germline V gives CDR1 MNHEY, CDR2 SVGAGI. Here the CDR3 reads CASTSPTGADTGELFF. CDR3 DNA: TGTGCCAGCACCTCTCCCACAGGGGCAGACACCGGGGAGCTGTTTTTT.

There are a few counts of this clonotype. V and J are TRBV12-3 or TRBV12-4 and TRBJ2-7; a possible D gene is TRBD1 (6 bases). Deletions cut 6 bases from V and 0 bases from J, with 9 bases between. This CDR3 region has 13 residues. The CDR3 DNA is TGTGCCAGCAGACCGGACAGCTCCTACGAGCAGTACTTC. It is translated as CASRPDSSYEQYF.

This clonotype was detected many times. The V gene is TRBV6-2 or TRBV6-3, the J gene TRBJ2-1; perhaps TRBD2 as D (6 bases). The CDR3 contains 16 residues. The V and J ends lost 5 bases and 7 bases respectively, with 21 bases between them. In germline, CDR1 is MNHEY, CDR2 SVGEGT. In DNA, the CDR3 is TGTGCCAGCAGTGTTCCCGGGACTTTGTGGTCGAATGAGCAGTTCTTC. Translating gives CASSVPGTLWSNEQFF.